The clone carrying this T cell receptor (beta chain) has only a few counts. The antigen is unknown. Amplified TCR beta CDR3 regions came from RNA transcripts. The HTBI primer set drove a first-round RT-PCR of the TCR CDR3. TCRdb re-derived calls from the multiplex PCR reads in MiXCR, one entry per CDR3 protein. Here the sample spans 200,000 to 250,000 distinct CDR3 sequences, roughly 18% being singletons. Absence of ophthalmopathy progression within 18 months defined stable Graves' hyperthyroidism. The data were obtained in a study of T cells in Graves' hyperthyroidism and ophthalmopathy. About the research overall: Peripheral blood was acquired at first diagnosis, ahead of any therapy whatsoever. Notes on the study in general: Most thyroid clonotypes expanded above 0.001 were also detected in blood. Ophthalmopathy, which appeared later, was predicted by the model a median around 6 months before onset.

The source material was blood. This clonotype originated in a middle-aged man with Graves' hyperthyroidism.

CDR3 in amino acids: CASSPTGTGEPYEQYF. CDR3 nucleotide sequence: TGTGCCAGCAGTCCGACCGGGACAGGCGAACCCTACGAGCAGTACTTC. The V call is TRBV5-4, the J call TRBJ2-7, with 8 bases aligning to TRBD1. Germline values: CDR1 SGHNT, CDR2 YYREEE (reference sequence). V was pared by 5 bases and J by 2 bases, with 12 bases of the junction left unmatched. The CDR3 is 16 amino acids.